A single sample gave rise to the 24 T cell receptor beta chains below, sequenced in a study of identical twins. TCRdb recomputed calls from the 5' RACE reads with MiXCR, one row per CDR3 protein. The table lists under 800,000 distinct CDR3 sequences, 21% of them singletons. In addition, the sample was reused for a study of T cells expressing NK-cell markers.

The sample taken for sequencing was PBMCs. The receptor source for this set is a woman aged 18 to 35 in good health.

There are a few counts of this clonotype. The V call is TRBV4-3, the J call TRBJ2-3; the match to TRBD2 covers 7 bases. V lost 4 bases, J lost 3 bases, and 10 bases stayed unmatched. Germline values: CDR1 LGHNA, CDR2 YSLEER. This CDR3 is 16 amino acids long. CDR3 residues: CASSPESGMLTDTQYF. Here the CDR3 DNA reads TGCGCCAGCAGCCCGGAGAGCGGGATGCTGACAGATACGCAGTATTTT.

This clonotype was seen only a few times. V usage is TRBV20-1 and J usage is TRBJ2-5, with D perhaps TRBD1 (5 bases). CDR1 is DFQATT and CDR2 is SNEGSKA in the germline V gene (reference sequence). The CDR3 loop spans 13 amino acids. Trimming shortened V by 5 bases and J by 2 bases, and 12 bases separated the two germline ends. The CDR3 DNA reads TGCAGTGCTCCAAGGGGTATGCAAGAGACCCAGTACTTC. Translated: CSAPRGMQETQYF.

This sequence joins TRBV6-1 and TRBJ2-4; 9 nucleotides line up with TRBD2. Germline-derived CDR1 and CDR2 are MNHNS and SASEGT. The J segment lost 1 base and the V segment lost 8 bases, leaving 9 bases of the junction unmatched. CDR3 size: 16 residues. The CDR3 DNA reads TGTGCCAGCGGACGAACTCTAGCGGGGGCCAAAAACATTCAGTACTTC. As protein: CASGRTLAGAKNIQYF.

This clonotype was counted only a few times. The J gene is TRBJ2-7, the V gene TRBV27, with 9 bases matching TRBD2. The CDR3 consists of 14 residues. The germline CDR1 and CDR2 sequences are MNHEY and SMNVEV (reference sequence). Trimming at V came to 5 bases and at J to 6 bases, leaving 8 bases not matched to a gene. The CDR3, as DNA: TGTGCCAGCAGTGGTAGCGGGGGTGGCGGCGAGCAGTACTTC. Its translation: CASSGSGGGGEQYF.

The CDR3, as DNA: TGTGCCAGCAGGTGGCCGGGCGGCAATCAGCCCCAGCATTTT. Its translation is CASRWPGGNQPQHF. The chain is built from TRBV2 and TRBJ1-5; D gene unclear. V shed 6 bases and J shed 2 bases, with 11 bases lying between them. Germline V gene sequence: CDR1 SNHLY, CDR2 FYNNEI. This CDR3 region has 14 residues.

This clonotype has only one observation. This sequence joins TRBV20-1 and TRBJ2-7; TRBD1 matches at 8 bases. Germline CDR1 reads DFQATT; CDR2 reads SNEGSKA (reference sequence). The CDR3 length is 12 residues. V trimming: 5 bases; J trimming: 5 bases; junction bases outside the gene matches: 5. CDR3 nucleotide sequence: TGCAGTGCTCGGGACAGGACCCACGAGCAGTACTTC. Amino acids: CSARDRTHEQYF.

The chain recombines TRBV12-3 or TRBV12-4 with TRBJ2-7; D not certain. The CDR3 loop spans 11 amino acids. With 6 bases removed from V and 6 bases from J, the gap between germline ends came to 9 bases. The CDR3 region is CASSPSLEQYF. The CDR3 DNA is TGTGCCAGCAGCCCGTCTCTCGAGCAGTACTTC.

The chain carries TRBV15 and TRBJ2-5; perhaps TRBD1 as D (6 bases). Trimming removed 6 bases at V and 0 bases at J, with 11 bases between. The CDR3 spans 14 residues. Per germline, CDR1 LNHNV and CDR2 YYDKDF (reference sequence). In DNA form, the CDR3 reads TGTGCCACCAGGAACAGGGAGCACCAAGAGACCCAGTACTTC. This sequence encodes CATRNREHQETQYF.

This clonotype was counted only a few times. The chain has TRBV7-2 and TRBJ2-7, with D maybe TRBD2 (6 bases). Germline V gives CDR1 SGHTA, CDR2 FQGNSA. The CDR3 has 13 residues. Trimming cost V 9 bases and J 6 bases, with 18 bases left between them. The CDR3 nucleotides are TGTGCCAGTGCGGGGTGGGTGATCGGCGAGCAGTACTTC. Protein: CASAGWVIGEQYF.

The genes are TRBV5-1 and TRBJ2-5; perhaps D is TRBD1 or TRBD2 (6 bases each). Per germline, CDR1 SGHRS and CDR2 YFSETQ. Trimming took off 1 base at V and 5 bases at J, with 15 bases between the two ends. The CDR3 length is 15 residues. The CDR3 DNA sequence: TGCGCCAGCAGCTTGTTCCGGGGGCACGGGGAGACCCAGTACTTC. This codes for CASSLFRGHGETQYF.

A few counts support this clonotype. Sequence at one end of the junction differs from germline and may be a read error. V is TRBV4-1 and J is TRBJ2-5, with unresolved D. The germline V gene has CDR1 MGHRA and CDR2 YSYEKL. The CDR3 has 13 amino acids. Written as DNA, the CDR3 is TGCGCCAGCAGCCAAGAAATAATCGCGACTCCAGGATTC. It encodes CASSQEIIATPGF.

This clonotype was seen a handful of times. This chain joins TRBV18 and TRBJ2-5; a possible D gene is TRBD1 (5 bases). With 4 bases removed from V and 2 bases from J, the gap between germline ends came to 17 bases. CDR3 length: 16 amino acids. Germline assignment: CDR1 KGHSH and CDR2 LQKENI. The CDR3 loop reads CASSQTPRQMQETQYF. The CDR3 region has the DNA TGTGCCAGCTCACAGACGCCTCGACAGATGCAAGAGACCCAGTACTTC.

This clonotype occurred a few times. This sequence joins TRBV12-3 or TRBV12-4 and TRBJ1-2; maybe TRBD1 (5 bases). This CDR3 region has 14 residues. V was trimmed by 5 bases and J by 4 bases, leaving 14 bases between them. The DNA of the CDR3 is TGTGCCAGCAGTCGCGGACACAAAACCTATGGCTACACCTTC. Its protein product is CASSRGHKTYGYTF.

The rearrangement links TRBV20-1 to TRBJ1-2; D uncertain. The germline V gene has CDR1 DFQATT and CDR2 SNEGSKA (reference sequence). This CDR3 is built from 13 residues. V lost 0 bases and J 13 bases, leaving 18 bases between the germline ends. DNA for the CDR3: TGCAGTGCTAGAGAAATGGACCCTTGGGCCCCCACCTTC. It specifies CSAREMDPWAPTF.

About this clonotype: This clone may be a read error of a much larger clone one base away. The genes are TRBV12-5 and TRBJ1-1; 7 nucleotides agree with TRBD1. Germline V gene sequence: CDR1 LGHNT, CDR2 FRNRAP. The CDR3 has 14 amino acids. The CDR3 region has the DNA TGTGCTAGTGGTCCTGACAGGGTGAACACTGAAGCTTCCTTT. Protein product: CASGPDRVNTEASF. Supplemented by reference TRBV12-5 and TRBJ1-1, the full variable domain reads DARVTQTPRHKVTEMGQEVTMRCQPILGHNTVFWYRQTMMQGLELLAYFRNRAPLDDSGMPKDRFSAEMPDATLATLKIQPSEPRDSAVYFCASGPDRVNTEASFGQGTRLTVV.

The chain recombines TRBV10-3 with TRBJ1-5; D perhaps matches TRBD1 (6 bases). The CDR3 extends over 14 amino acids. CDR1 and CDR2 (germline): ENHRY, SYGVKD. Trimming cost V 5 bases and J 6 bases, with 14 bases left between them. The CDR3: CAISTGLGVQPQHF. The DNA of the CDR3 is TGTGCCATCAGTACAGGGTTGGGAGTTCAGCCCCAGCATTTT.

This clonotype came up once. V and J are TRBV28 and TRBJ1-1; D not certain. From germline, CDR1 is MDHEN and CDR2 SYDVKM. V was pared by 0 bases and J by 1 base, with 12 bases between. The length of the CDR3 is 16 residues. CDR3 sequence (DNA): TGTGCCAGCAGTTTATGGGGGAGGGAGGCGAACACTGAAGCTTTCTTT. This codes for CASSLWGREANTEAFF.

This clonotype was detected only a few times. The chain employs TRBV20-1 and TRBJ2-7; D gene ambiguous. This CDR3 is 12 amino acids long. Trimming removed 2 bases from V and 2 bases from J, with 7 bases in between. The germline gives CDR1 DFQATT, CDR2 SNEGSKA (reference sequence). The CDR3 loop reads CSARYATYEQYF. The CDR3 bases are TGCAGTGCTAGATATGCTACCTACGAGCAGTACTTC.

A few counts support this clonotype. The chain carries TRBV20-1 and TRBJ2-5; D may correspond to TRBD1 or TRBD2 (6 bases each). The V gene lost 5 bases and the J gene lost 1 base, with 17 bases spanning the gap. Germline V gives CDR1 DFQATT, CDR2 SNEGSKA (reference sequence). The CDR3 totals 15 residues. CDR3 sequence (DNA): TGCAGTGCTCAGAGGGGGGACTCCGCCCAAGAGACCCAGTACTTC. Its translation: CSAQRGDSAQETQYF.

The chain couples TRBV6-5 to TRBJ2-1; D not resolved. Looked up from germline, CDR1 is MNHEY and CDR2 is SVGAGI. V was cut by 6 bases and J by 10 bases, with 10 bases left in between. This CDR3 comprises 11 residues. CDR3 DNA: TGTGCCAGCAGCATTCCGGGCGAGCAGTTCTTC. Its protein is CASSIPGEQFF.

The chain links TRBV20-1 to TRBJ2-4; TRBD2 might be the D (7 bases). CDR3 length: 15 residues. In germline, CDR1 is DFQATT, CDR2 SNEGSKA (reference sequence). The V and J ends lost 1 base and 0 bases respectively, with 10 bases between them. CDR3 residues: CSARGEGGAKNIQYF. CDR3 DNA sequence: TGCAGTGCTAGAGGGGAGGGGGGAGCCAAAAACATTCAGTACTTC.

As to this clonotype: A much larger clone sits a single nucleotide away, making a read error possible. The chain combines TRBV7-9 with TRBJ1-1; 7 nucleotides line up with TRBD1. Germline CDR1 is SEHNR and CDR2 is FQNEAQ (reference sequence). The V and J ends lost 7 bases and 1 base, in that order; junction bases with no gene match: 3. The CDR3 is 13 residues long. Here the CDR3 reads CASIGQANTEAFF. CDR3 coding DNA: TGTGCCAGCATAGGACAGGCGAACACTGAAGCTTTCTTT.

This clonotype has only a few counts. This chain uses TRBV20-1 with TRBJ2-1; 10 bases map to TRBD2. The CDR3 sequence is 14 residues long. V trimming: 6 bases; J trimming: 6 bases; junction bases outside the gene matches: 8. Germline V CDR1 and CDR2: DFQATT, SNEGSKA (reference sequence). The CDR3 nucleotides are TGCAGTGCAGACAGCGGGGGGGTGTCCAATGAGCAGTTCTTC. Its translation is CSADSGGVSNEQFF.

V is TRBV7-2 and J is TRBJ1-1; no clear D. This CDR3 contains 14 residues. Deletions cut 7 bases from V and 0 bases from J, with 12 bases between. Germline lookup yields CDR1 SGHTA and CDR2 FQGNSA. The CDR3 DNA reads as TGTGCCAGCAATCCCGGGGTCATGAACACTGAAGCTTTCTTT. It specifies CASNPGVMNTEAFF.